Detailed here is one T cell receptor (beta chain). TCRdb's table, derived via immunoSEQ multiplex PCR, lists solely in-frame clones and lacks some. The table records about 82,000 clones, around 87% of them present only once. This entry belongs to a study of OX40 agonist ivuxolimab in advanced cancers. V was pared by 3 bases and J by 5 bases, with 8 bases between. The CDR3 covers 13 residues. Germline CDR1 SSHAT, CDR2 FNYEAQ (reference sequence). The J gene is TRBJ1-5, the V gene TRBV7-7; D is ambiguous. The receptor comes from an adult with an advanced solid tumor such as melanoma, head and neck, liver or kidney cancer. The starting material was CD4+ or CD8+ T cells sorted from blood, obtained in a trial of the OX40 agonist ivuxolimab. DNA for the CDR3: TGTGCCAGCAGCTTGACCCCCGATCAGCCCCAGCATTTT. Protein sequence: CASSLTPDQPQHF.